The 5 T cell receptor beta chains in this list originate from one sample, sequenced in a study of cytotoxic CD8 clonotypes in ibrutinib-treated CLL. TCRdb's table, derived via immunoSEQ multiplex PCR, lists solely in-frame clones and lacks some. The table shows approximately 340,000 clones, with 67% occurring only once. The material was PBMCs, obtained after 36 months of ibrutinib treatment. Receptor source: a human donor with chronic lymphocytic leukemia.

The V gene is TRBV5-1, the J gene TRBJ1-2; tentatively, D is TRBD1 (6 bases). This CDR3 has 16 residues. In germline, CDR1 is SGHRS, CDR2 YFSETQ. Trimming cost V 1 base and J 8 bases, with 21 bases left between them. The CDR3 sequence is CASSLTPTGFSRGYTF. The CDR3 region has the DNA TGCGCCAGCAGCTTGACACCGACAGGCTTCTCCCGCGGCTACACCTTC.

In its sample, this clone was seen a few times. V is TRBV4-1 and J is TRBJ2-3; TRBD1 agrees at 9 bases. CDR1 MGHRA and CDR2 YSYEKL come from the germline V gene. The CDR3 runs 16 residues. V shed 3 bases and J 0 bases; nucleotides not matched to a gene: 4. CDR3 protein: CASSHRQGVSTDTQYF. The CDR3 DNA is TGCGCCAGCAGCCATCGACAGGGGGTAAGCACAGATACGCAGTATTTT.

V usage is TRBV27 and J usage is TRBJ1-5; D unclear. The CDR3 has 13 residues. CDR1 MNHEY and CDR2 SMNVEV come from the germline V gene (reference sequence). Deletions cut 5 bases from V and 9 bases from J, with 14 bases between. The CDR3 coding sequence is TGTGCCAGCAGTCCCTCTTCGTCGTGGCCCCAGCATTTT. It is translated as CASSPSSSWPQHF.

This clone was detected only a few times. The J gene is TRBJ1-2, the V gene TRBV6-1, with a tentative D call TRBD1 (5 bases). V was trimmed by 6 bases and J by 6 bases, leaving 5 bases between them. Germline V lookup: CDR1 MNHNS, CDR2 SASEGT. CDR3 size: 10 residues. Here the CDR3 DNA reads TGTGCCAGCAGGGGGCATGGCTACACCTTC. It specifies CASRGHGYTF.

V usage is TRBV7-8 and J usage is TRBJ2-5, with TRBD2 identical over 16 bases. J gave up 4 bases and V 8 bases, and 7 bases lay outside the gene matches. The CDR3 spans 16 residues. Germline V gene sequence: CDR1 SGHVS, CDR2 FQNEAQ. CDR3: CASAGLAGGPGETQYF. The CDR3 DNA reads as TGTGCCAGCGCGGGACTAGCGGGGGGGCCAGGAGAGACCCAGTACTTC.